The entry that follows covers one TCR beta chain sequence. Antigen: not known. The source of the sample is a study of immune evolution from preneoplasia to lung adenocarcinoma. Study observations and caveats: Top clone share appeared to fall from AAH through AIS, MIA, adenocarcinoma.

The CDR3 runs 14 residues. Trimming removed 0 bases from V and 4 bases from J, with 6 bases in between. CDR1 and CDR2 from the germline V gene are SEHNR and FQNEAQ (reference sequence). TCRdb's table, derived via immunoSEQ multiplex PCR, lists solely in-frame clones and lacks some. This sample has around 15,000 clones; less than 90% occur once, and the top ten carry just over 2.5%. This clonotype was obtained from a person in their 70s with invasive lung adenocarcinoma. This chain joins TRBV7-9 and TRBJ2-2; the D is unclear. Input material: FFPE invasive lung adenocarcinoma tissue. The CDR3 coding sequence is TGTGCCAGCAGCTTAGCTATAGGCACCGGGGAGCTGTTTTTT. This encodes CASSLAIGTGELFF.